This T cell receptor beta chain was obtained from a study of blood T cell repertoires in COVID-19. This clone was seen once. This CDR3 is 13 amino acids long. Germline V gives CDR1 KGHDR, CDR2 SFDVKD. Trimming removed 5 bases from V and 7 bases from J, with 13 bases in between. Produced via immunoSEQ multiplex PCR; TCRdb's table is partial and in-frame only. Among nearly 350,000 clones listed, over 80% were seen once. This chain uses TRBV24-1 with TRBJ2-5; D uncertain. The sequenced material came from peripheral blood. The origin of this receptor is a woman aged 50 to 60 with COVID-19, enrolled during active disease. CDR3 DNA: TGTGCCACCAGTGGTGATGTCTCAGGGACCCAGTACTTC. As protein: CATSGDVSGTQYF.